Listed here are 20 T cell receptor beta chains from one sample, sequenced in a study of blood T cell repertoires in COVID-19 (dated by TCRdb to between 2020 and 2021). Libraries were made using the immunoSEQ multiplex PCR assay. Imported from immuneACCESS, the table was reduced by TCRdb to in-frame sequences with V and J called. These copies leave out some clones; in studies compared against another copy, an unresolved V gene accounts for under half, and the cause of the remainder is not known. This sample has around 26,000 clones in its table, and 85% to 90% of those were observed once. The ten largest clones represent less than 5% of the sample. The specimen was peripheral blood. These TCRs come from a man aged 70 or older with active COVID-19.

This clone was found once. V gene TRBV4-1 combines with J gene TRBJ1-4; D gene ambiguous. Per the germline V gene, CDR1 is MGHRA and CDR2 is YSYEKL. The CDR3 length is 15 residues. Between the trimmed V and J ends, which lost 0 bases and 2 bases, there was a span of 7 bases. The CDR3 loop is CASSQERGTNEKLFF. CDR3 sequence (DNA): TGCGCCAGCAGCCAAGAGAGAGGCACTAATGAAAAACTGTTTTTT.

The chain combines TRBV23-1 with TRBJ1-5, with D possibly TRBD1 on 5 matching bases. TRBV23-1 is assigned to the ORF class and has an uncertain function. V was pared by 0 bases and J by 0 bases, with 12 bases between. The CDR3 runs to 17 residues. DNA of the CDR3: TGCGCCAGCAGTCAATCTGCGGGACCTATTAGCAATCAGCCCCAGCATTTT. Residues: CASSQSAGPISNQPQHF.

This clone was seen a single time. This rearrangement joins TRBV6-2 or TRBV6-3 to TRBJ1-6; D not certain. V gave up 4 bases and J gave up 6 bases, with 4 bases separating them. The CDR3 runs to 12 residues. Germline assignment: CDR1 MNHEY and CDR2 SVGEGT. The CDR3 reads CASSSLNSPLHF. CDR3 in DNA: TGTGCCAGCAGTTCTCTTAATTCACCCCTCCACTTT.

The chain uses TRBV2 and TRBJ2-3; 8 bases fit TRBD2. Germline values: CDR1 SNHLY, CDR2 FYNNEI. The J segment lost 6 bases and the V segment lost 10 bases, leaving 12 bases of the junction unmatched. There are 14 residues in the CDR3. The CDR3: CATSVAGNWDTQYF. As DNA, the CDR3 is TGTGCCACCTCGGTAGCGGGGAACTGGGATACGCAGTATTTT. Combining the CDR3 with reference TRBV2 and TRBJ2-3 gives the whole variable domain EPEVTQTPSHQVTQMGQEVILRCVPISNHLYFYWYRQILGQKVEFLVSFYNNEISEKSEIFDDQFSVERPDGSNFTLKIRSTKLEDSAMYFCATSVAGNWDTQYFGPGTRLTVL.

The chain carries TRBV19 and TRBJ1-5, with TRBD1 matching 10 bases. Trimming at V came to 5 bases and at J to 4 bases, leaving 8 bases not matched to a gene. The CDR3 sequence is 16 residues long. Germline assignment: CDR1 LNHDA and CDR2 SQIVND (reference sequence). Here the CDR3 reads CASSPRTGGVNQPQHF. As DNA, the CDR3 is TGTGCCAGTAGTCCCCGGACAGGGGGGGTGAATCAGCCCCAGCATTTT.

The chain recombines TRBV7-9 with TRBJ2-1; 11 nucleotides agree with TRBD2. The CDR3 has 15 amino acids. Germline loops: CDR1 SEHNR, CDR2 FQNEAQ (reference sequence). Unmatched junction bases numbered 1, after V lost 2 bases and J lost 4 bases. CDR3 coding DNA: TGTGCCAGCAGCTTACTAGCGGGGGGTTACAATGAGCAGTTCTTC. Amino acids: CASSLLAGGYNEQFF.

This clone is a singleton in its sample. The rearrangement uses TRBV24-1 and TRBJ1-1, with D unclear. Trimming pared 3 bases from V and 5 bases from J, leaving 9 bases between. The CDR3 has 13 amino acids. The germline CDR1 and CDR2 sequences are KGHDR and SFDVKD. DNA for the CDR3: TGTGCCACCAGTGATCCCGCGGGTACTGAAGCTTTCTTT. It yields the protein CATSDPAGTEAFF.

V usage is TRBV14 and J usage is TRBJ2-1; D uncertain. CDR1 is SGHDN, CDR2 FVKESK, per germline. The CDR3 totals 18 residues. Deletions cut 0 bases from V and 6 bases from J, with 21 bases between. CDR3 sequence reads: CASSQDRLGRRNFNEQFF. As DNA, the CDR3 is TGTGCCAGCAGCCAAGACAGGCTGGGCAGACGGAATTTCAATGAGCAGTTCTTC.

The chain links TRBV7-2 to TRBJ1-1; perhaps TRBD1 as D (5 bases). CDR1 is SGHTA, CDR2 FQGNSA, per germline. This CDR3 region has 15 residues. Trimming cost V 5 bases and J 0 bases, with 13 bases left between them. The chain's CDR3 is CASSGRQLMNTEAFF. CDR3 DNA: TGTGCCAGCAGCGGGCGACAGTTAATGAACACTGAAGCTTTCTTT.

The CDR3 DNA follows: TGCGCCAGCAGCCCGGCGACAGGGGCGGTCGGCAATGAGCAGTTCTTC. Its translation: CASSPATGAVGNEQFF. The chain recombines TRBV4-1 with TRBJ2-1; 8 bases fit TRBD1. This CDR3 has 16 residues. Per germline, CDR1 MGHRA and CDR2 YSYEKL. V trimming: 4 bases; J trimming: 6 bases; junction bases outside the gene matches: 11.

The V call is TRBV14, the J call TRBJ1-2; D unclear. V dropped 0 bases and J dropped 7 bases, with 6 bases sitting between them. CDR1 is SGHDN, CDR2 FVKESK, per germline. The CDR3 contains 12 residues. CDR3 loop: CASSQDRLGYTF. The CDR3 DNA reads TGTGCCAGCAGCCAAGACAGGCTTGGCTACACCTTC.

The V and J genes are TRBV7-8 and TRBJ2-5; tentatively, D is TRBD1 (7 bases). Germline V lookup: CDR1 SGHVS, CDR2 FQNEAQ. CDR3 size: 15 residues. V lost 1 base to trimming and J lost 5 bases, with 14 bases between them. The CDR3 nucleotides read TGTGCCAGCAGCTTAGACAGGGGACGGGGGGAGACCCAGTACTTC. Amino acids: CASSLDRGRGETQYF.

The chain links TRBV5-4 to TRBJ1-2, with 9 bases aligning to TRBD1. CDR1 is SGHNT, CDR2 YYREEE, per germline (reference sequence). The CDR3 extends over 14 amino acids. The J segment lost 5 bases and the V segment lost 4 bases, leaving 6 bases of the junction unmatched. The CDR3 DNA follows: TGTGCCAGCAGCCGGGGACAGGGCAATTATGGCTACACCTTC. Residues: CASSRGQGNYGYTF.

This chain links TRBV5-1 with TRBJ2-7; D remains ambiguous. Between the trimmed V and J ends, which lost 4 bases and 4 bases, there was a span of 6 bases. The CDR3 length is 11 residues. From germline, CDR1 is SGHRS and CDR2 YFSETQ. The CDR3 sequence is CASSLEYEQYF. Written as DNA, the CDR3 is TGCGCCAGCAGCCTTGAGTACGAGCAGTACTTC.

The rearrangement links TRBV7-9 to TRBJ1-1; a weak D match, TRBD1 (6 bases). This CDR3 is 17 amino acids long. Germline CDR1 reads SEHNR; CDR2 reads FQNEAQ (reference sequence). V lost 6 bases, J lost 1 base, and 21 bases lay in between. The CDR3 sequence is CASSVLLGASSNTEAFF. The CDR3 DNA follows: TGTGCCAGCAGTGTCCTATTGGGGGCCTCCTCGAACACTGAAGCTTTCTTT.

The chain is built from TRBV4-3 and TRBJ1-1; D is possibly TRBD1 (5 bases). From germline, CDR1 is LGHNA and CDR2 YSLEER. V lost 0 bases and J 1 base, leaving 15 bases between the germline ends. This CDR3 is 17 amino acids long. The CDR3 loop reads CASSQEYSGRANTEAFF. The CDR3 DNA is TGCGCCAGCAGCCAAGAATATTCTGGCAGGGCGAACACTGAAGCTTTCTTT.

The chain is built from TRBV19 and TRBJ1-5; no definite D call. Germline loops: CDR1 LNHDA, CDR2 SQIVND (reference sequence). The length of the CDR3 is 13 residues. Trimming cost V 7 bases and J 0 bases, with 7 bases left between them. The CDR3 spells CASTDYSNQPQHF. DNA of the CDR3: TGTGCCAGTACGGACTATAGCAATCAGCCCCAGCATTTT. The variable domain in full, with the rest retrieved from reference TRBV19 and TRBJ1-5, is DGGITQSPKYLFRKEGQNVTLSCEQNLNHDAMYWYRQDPGQGLRLIYYSQIVNDFQKGDIAEGYSVSREKKESFPLTVTSAQKNPTAFYLCASTDYSNQPQHFGDGTRLSIL.

The genes are TRBV12-5 and TRBJ2-6; the D gene is possibly TRBD1 (6 bases). Trimming stripped 1 base from V and 0 bases from J, with 13 bases between. Germline CDR1 LGHNT, CDR2 FRNRAP. This CDR3 comprises 18 residues. CDR3 sequence: CASGLATGTSSGANVLTF. The CDR3 coding sequence is TGTGCTAGTGGTTTGGCGACAGGTACAAGCTCTGGGGCCAACGTCCTGACTTTC.

The chain employs TRBV27 and TRBJ2-2, with 7 positions matching TRBD2. The CDR3 length is 18 residues. CDR1 and CDR2 (germline): MNHEY, SMNVEV (reference sequence). After removal of 6 bases from V and 1 base from J, the junction contained 14 bases not matched to a gene. CDR3 sequence reads: CASRLAGSPLKNTGELFF. The CDR3 DNA reads as TGTGCCAGCAGATTAGCGGGTTCGCCCCTTAAGAACACCGGGGAGCTGTTTTTT.

The rearrangement joins TRBV7-2 to TRBJ2-5, with 8 bases fitting TRBD1. Germline V CDR1 and CDR2: SGHTA, FQGNSA. There are 15 residues in the CDR3. V shed 4 bases, J shed 7 bases, and the junction held 11 bases outside the gene matches. CDR3 sequence (DNA): TGTGCCAGCAGCTCCCTCGGGACAGGATCGGCGACCCAGTACTTC. It specifies CASSSLGTGSATQYF.